The TCR beta chain under discussion was sequenced for a study of CD8 T cells in ankylosing spondylitis. Study findings and constraints: Clones tied to disease were said to be significantly enriched in matched ankylosing spondylitis synovial fluid. Apparently characteristic of ankylosing spondylitis blood was a TCR beta motif (roughly eight highly homologous variants). Disease-linked clones proved CD8+ and comparatively uncommon in peripheral blood.

TCRdb fed the 5' RACE reads into MiXCR, producing one record per CDR3 protein. The repertoire includes 250,000 to 350,000 distinct CDR3 sequences, around 20% of them detected once, and 3.5% sits in the top ten. A few counts support this clonotype. As yet, its antigen is unknown. The sequence was collected from a female donor with ankylosing spondylitis or in good health (not recorded which). The sequenced sample was blood, either unsorted or a sorted T cell fraction (not recorded which).

CDR3 nucleotides: TGCAGCGTTGAACTCCGTGGGATGACGATGAACACTGAAGCTTTCTTT. Its protein product is CSVELRGMTMNTEAFF. The chain employs TRBV29-1 and TRBJ1-1; D unresolved. V dropped 2 bases and J dropped 0 bases, with 16 bases sitting between them. The CDR3 has 16 amino acids. Per the germline V gene, CDR1 is SQVTM and CDR2 is ANQGSEA.